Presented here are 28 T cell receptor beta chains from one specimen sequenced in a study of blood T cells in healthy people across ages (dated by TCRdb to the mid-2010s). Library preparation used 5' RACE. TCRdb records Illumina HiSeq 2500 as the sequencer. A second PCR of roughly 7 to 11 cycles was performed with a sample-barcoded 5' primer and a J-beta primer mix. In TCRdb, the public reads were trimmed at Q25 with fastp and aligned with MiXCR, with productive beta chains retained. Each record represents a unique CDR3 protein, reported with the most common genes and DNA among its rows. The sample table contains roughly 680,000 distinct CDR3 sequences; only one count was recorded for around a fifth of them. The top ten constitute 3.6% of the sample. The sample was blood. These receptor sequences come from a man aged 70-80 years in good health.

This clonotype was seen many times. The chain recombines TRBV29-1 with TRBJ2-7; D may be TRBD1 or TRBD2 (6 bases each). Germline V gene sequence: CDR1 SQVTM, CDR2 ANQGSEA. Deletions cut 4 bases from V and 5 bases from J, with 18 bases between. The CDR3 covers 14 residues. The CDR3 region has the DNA TGCAGCGTTGTCGAGGACGCCGGGGGCAACGAGCAGTACTTC. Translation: CSVVEDAGGNEQYF.

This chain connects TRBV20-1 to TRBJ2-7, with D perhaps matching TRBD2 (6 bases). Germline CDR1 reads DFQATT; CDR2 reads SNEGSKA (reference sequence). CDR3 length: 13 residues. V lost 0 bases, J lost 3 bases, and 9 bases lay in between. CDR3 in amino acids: CSAREASDYEQYF. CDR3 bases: TGCAGTGCTAGAGAGGCTAGCGACTACGAGCAGTACTTC.

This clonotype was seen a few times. CDR3 nucleotide sequence: TGTGCCAGCAGTTTATCGTCAGGGTCGGTCACTGAAGCTTTCTTT. Its protein is CASSLSSGSVTEAFF. J is TRBJ1-1 and V is TRBV27, with a tentative D call TRBD1 (5 bases). Germline V lookup: CDR1 MNHEY, CDR2 SMNVEV (reference sequence). Deletions cut 0 bases from V and 4 bases from J, with 12 bases between. The CDR3 runs to 15 residues.

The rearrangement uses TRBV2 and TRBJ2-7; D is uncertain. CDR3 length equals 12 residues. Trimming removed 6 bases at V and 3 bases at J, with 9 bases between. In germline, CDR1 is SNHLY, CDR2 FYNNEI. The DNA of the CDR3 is TGTGCCAGCAGGCCAGACTTCTACGAGCAGTACTTC. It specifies CASRPDFYEQYF.

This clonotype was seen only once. As DNA, the CDR3 is TGTGCCAGCAGCCCGCACGCTGGCACCGGGGAGCTGTTTTTT. It codes for CASSPHAGTGELFF. This rearrangement joins TRBV3-1 to TRBJ2-2, with unresolved D. The CDR3 sequence is 14 residues long. Trimming shortened V by 4 bases and J by 4 bases, and 10 bases separated the two germline ends. CDR1 is LGHDT and CDR2 is YNNKEL in the germline V gene (reference sequence).

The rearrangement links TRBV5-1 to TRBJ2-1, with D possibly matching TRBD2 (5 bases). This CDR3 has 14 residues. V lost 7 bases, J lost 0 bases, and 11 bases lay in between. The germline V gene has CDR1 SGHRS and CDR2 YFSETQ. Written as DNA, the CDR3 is TGCGCCAGCGGCGTTGGGAGCTCCTACAATGAGCAGTTCTTC. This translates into CASGVGSSYNEQFF. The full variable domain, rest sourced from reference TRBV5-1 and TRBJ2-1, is KAGVTQTPRYLIKTRGQQVTLSCSPISGHRSVSWYQQTPGQGLQFLFEYFSETQRNKGNFPGRFSGRQFSNSRSEMNVSTLELGDSALYLCASGVGSSYNEQFFGPGTRLTVL.

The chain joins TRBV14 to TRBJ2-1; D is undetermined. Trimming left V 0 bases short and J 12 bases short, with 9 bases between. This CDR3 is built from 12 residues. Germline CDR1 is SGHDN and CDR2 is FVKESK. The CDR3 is CASSQDPAVQFF. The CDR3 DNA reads TGTGCCAGCAGCCAAGATCCGGCCGTGCAGTTCTTC.

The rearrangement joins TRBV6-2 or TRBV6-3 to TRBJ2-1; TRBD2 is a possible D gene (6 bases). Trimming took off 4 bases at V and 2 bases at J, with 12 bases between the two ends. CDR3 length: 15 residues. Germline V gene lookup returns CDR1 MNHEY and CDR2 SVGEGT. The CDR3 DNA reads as TGTGCCAGCAGTTTGGAGGGGCCTACCTACAATGAGCAGTTCTTC. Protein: CASSLEGPTYNEQFF.

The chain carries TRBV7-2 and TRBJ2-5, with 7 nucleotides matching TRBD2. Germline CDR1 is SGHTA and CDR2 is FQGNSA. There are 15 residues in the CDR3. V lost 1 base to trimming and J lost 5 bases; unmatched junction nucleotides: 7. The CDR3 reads CASSLGSVGGETQYF. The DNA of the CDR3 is TGTGCCAGCAGCTTAGGTTCCGTCGGGGGGGAGACCCAGTACTTC.

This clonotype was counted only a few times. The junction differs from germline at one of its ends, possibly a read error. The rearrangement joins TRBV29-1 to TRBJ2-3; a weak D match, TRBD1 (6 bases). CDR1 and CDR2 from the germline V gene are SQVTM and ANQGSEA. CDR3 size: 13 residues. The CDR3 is CSVKTGFGETQYF. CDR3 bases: TGCAGCGTTAAAACAGGGTTTGGAGAGACCCAGTACTTT.

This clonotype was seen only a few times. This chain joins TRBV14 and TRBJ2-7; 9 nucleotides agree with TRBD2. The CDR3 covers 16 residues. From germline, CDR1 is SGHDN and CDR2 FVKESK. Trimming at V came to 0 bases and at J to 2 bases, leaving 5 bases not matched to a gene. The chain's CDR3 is CASSQDSLAGTYEQYF. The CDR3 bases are TGTGCCAGCAGCCAAGACAGCCTAGCGGGGACCTACGAGCAGTACTTC.

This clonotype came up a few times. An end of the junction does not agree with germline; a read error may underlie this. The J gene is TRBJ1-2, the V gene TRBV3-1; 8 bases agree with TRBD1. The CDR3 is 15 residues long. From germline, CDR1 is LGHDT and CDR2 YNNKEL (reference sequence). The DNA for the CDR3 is TGCGCCAGCAGCCAAGGTTCCAGGACAGGGCATGGCTACACCTTC. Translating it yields CASSQGSRTGHGYTF.

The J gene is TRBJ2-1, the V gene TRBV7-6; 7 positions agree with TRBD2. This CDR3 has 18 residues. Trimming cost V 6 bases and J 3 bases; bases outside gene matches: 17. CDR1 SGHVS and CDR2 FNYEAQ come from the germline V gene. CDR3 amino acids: CASSPKPGRDGRYNEQFF. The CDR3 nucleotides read TGTGCCAGCAGTCCAAAACCAGGGAGGGACGGACGCTACAATGAGCAGTTCTTC.

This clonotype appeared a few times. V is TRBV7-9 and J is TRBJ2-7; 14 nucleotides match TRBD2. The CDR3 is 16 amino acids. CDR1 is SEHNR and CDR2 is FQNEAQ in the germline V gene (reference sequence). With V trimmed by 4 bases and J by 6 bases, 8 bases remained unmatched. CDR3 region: CASSSEGTSGRSEQYF. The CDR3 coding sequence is TGTGCCAGCAGCTCAGAAGGGACTAGCGGGAGAAGCGAGCAGTACTTC. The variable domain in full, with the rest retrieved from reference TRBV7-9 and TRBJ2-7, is DTGVSQNPRHKITKRGQNVTFRCDPISEHNRLYWYRQTLGQGPEFLTYFQNEAQLEKSRLLSDRFSAERPKGSFSTLEIQRTEQGDSAMYLCASSSEGTSGRSEQYFGPGTRLTVT.

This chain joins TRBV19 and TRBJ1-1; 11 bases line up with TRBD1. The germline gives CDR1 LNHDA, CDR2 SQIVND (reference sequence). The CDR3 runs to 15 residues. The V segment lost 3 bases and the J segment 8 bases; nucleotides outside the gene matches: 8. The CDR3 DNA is TGTGCCAGTAGTATTACCGGGACAGGGGGAAAGGAAGCTTTCTTT. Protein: CASSITGTGGKEAFF.

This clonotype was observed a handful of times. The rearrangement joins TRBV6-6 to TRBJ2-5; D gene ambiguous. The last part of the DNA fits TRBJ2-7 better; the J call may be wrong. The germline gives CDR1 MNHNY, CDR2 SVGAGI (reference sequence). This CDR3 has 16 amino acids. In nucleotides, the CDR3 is TGTGCCAGCAGTTACTCGAACCCCAATTATTCCTACGAGCAGTACTTC. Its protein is CASSYSNPNYSYEQYF.

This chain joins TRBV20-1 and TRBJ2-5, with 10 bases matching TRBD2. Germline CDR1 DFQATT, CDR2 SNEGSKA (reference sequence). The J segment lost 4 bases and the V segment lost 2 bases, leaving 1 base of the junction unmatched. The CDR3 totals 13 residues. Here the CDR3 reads CSARSSGRETQYF. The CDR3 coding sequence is TGCAGTGCTAGATCTAGCGGGAGAGAGACCCAGTACTTC.

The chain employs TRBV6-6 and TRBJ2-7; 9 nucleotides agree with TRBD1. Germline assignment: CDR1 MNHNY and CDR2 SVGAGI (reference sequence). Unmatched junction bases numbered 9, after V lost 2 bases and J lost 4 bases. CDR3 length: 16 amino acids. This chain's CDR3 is CASSYGGQGKTYEQYF. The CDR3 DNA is TGTGCCAGCAGTTACGGTGGACAGGGGAAAACTTACGAGCAGTACTTC.

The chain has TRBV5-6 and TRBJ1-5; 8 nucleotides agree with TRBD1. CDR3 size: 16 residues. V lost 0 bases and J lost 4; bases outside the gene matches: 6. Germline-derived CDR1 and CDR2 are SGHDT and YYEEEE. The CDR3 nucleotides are TGTGCCAGCAGCTTGGGGGGCAGGGGGCAGAATCAGCCCCAGCATTTT. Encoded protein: CASSLGGRGQNQPQHF.

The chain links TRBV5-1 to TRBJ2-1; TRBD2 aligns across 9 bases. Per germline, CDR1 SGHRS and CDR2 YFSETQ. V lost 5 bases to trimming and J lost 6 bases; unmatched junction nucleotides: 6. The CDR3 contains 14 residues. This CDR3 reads CASSIAGVLNEQFF. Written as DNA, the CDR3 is TGCGCCAGCAGTATAGCGGGAGTACTCAATGAGCAGTTCTTC.

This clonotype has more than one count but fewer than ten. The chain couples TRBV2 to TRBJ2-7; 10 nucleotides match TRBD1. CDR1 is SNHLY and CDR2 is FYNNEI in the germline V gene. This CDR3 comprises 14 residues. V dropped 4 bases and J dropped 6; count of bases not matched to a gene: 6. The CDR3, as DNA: TGTGCCAGCAGTGTAAAGACAGGGGGCACCGAGCAGTACTTC. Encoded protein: CASSVKTGGTEQYF.

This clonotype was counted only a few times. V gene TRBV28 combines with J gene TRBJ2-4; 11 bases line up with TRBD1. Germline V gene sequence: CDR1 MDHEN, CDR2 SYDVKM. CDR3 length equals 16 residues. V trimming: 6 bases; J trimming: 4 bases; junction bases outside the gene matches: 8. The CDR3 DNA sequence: TGTGCCAGCAGCCTGGGACAGGGGGTACAAAAAAACATTCAGTACTTC. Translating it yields CASSLGQGVQKNIQYF.

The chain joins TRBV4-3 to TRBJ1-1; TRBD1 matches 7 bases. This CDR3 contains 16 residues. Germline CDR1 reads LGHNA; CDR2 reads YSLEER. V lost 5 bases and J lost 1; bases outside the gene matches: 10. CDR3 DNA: TGCGCCAGCAGCAGTAAAACAGGGGACGGGAACACTGAAGCTTTCTTT. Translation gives CASSSKTGDGNTEAFF.

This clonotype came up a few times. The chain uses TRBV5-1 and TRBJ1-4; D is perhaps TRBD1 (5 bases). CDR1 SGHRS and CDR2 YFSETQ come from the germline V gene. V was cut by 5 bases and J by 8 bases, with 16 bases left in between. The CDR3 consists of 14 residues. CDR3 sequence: CASRNRTRGEKLFF. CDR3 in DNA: TGCGCCAGCAGGAACAGAACCCGGGGGGAAAAACTGTTTTTT.

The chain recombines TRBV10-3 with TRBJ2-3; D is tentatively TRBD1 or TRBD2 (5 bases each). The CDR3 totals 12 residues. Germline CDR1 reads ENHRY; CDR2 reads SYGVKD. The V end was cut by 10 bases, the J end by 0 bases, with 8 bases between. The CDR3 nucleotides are TGTGCCACGGGACGTAGCACAGATACGCAGTATTTT. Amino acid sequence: CATGRSTDTQYF.

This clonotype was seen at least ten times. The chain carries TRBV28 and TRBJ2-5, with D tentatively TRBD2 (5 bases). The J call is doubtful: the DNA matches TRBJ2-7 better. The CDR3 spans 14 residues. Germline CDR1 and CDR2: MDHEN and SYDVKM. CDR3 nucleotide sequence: TGTGCCAGCAGCCCGATGGGGAGCTTATACGAGCAGTACTTC. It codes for CASSPMGSLYEQYF.

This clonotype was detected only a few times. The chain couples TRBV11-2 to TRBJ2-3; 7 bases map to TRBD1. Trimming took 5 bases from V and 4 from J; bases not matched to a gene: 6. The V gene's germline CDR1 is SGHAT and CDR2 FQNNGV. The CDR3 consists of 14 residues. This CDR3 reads CASSQTGFSDTQYF. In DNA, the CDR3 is TGTGCCAGCAGCCAGACAGGGTTCTCAGATACGCAGTATTTT.

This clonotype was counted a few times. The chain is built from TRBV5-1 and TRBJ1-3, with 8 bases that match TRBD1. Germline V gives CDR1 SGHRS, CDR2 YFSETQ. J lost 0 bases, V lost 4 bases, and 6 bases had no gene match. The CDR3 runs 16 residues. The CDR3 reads CASSLTGVLSGNTIYF. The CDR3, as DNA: TGCGCCAGCAGCCTGACAGGGGTCCTCTCTGGAAACACCATATATTTT.